This T cell receptor (beta chain) was captured in a study of T cell repertoires in aging, cancer and after chemotherapy. At the level of the study: Six age groups, ranging from 30 or younger to 70 or older, included the donors.

TRB rearrangements spanning V, D and J were amplified using mixed TRB-A/B primers. One entry per CDR3 protein results from TCRdb running MiXCR on the multiplex PCR reads. This table has a few thousand distinct CDR3 sequences, more than 55% appearing once. With regard to this clonotype: Its antigen is undetermined.

Amplification of TCR beta used genomic DNA extracted from peripheral blood. Study-wide results and limits: Across the chemotherapy interval, each cancer cohort showed higher median generation probability, suggesting thymic rebound. The repertoire data cannot show anything about immunological memory following chemotherapy. Untreated cancer patients had significantly lower blood TCR diversity than age-matched healthy donors.

Sequenced material: blood. The sequence came from a human donor with a solid tumor.

The CDR3 here is CASRSLVASNQPQHF. CDR3 coding DNA: TGTGCCAGTAGATCCCTGGTGGCTAGCAATCAGCCCCAGCATTTT. The V gene is TRBV19, the J gene TRBJ1-5; D gene unclear. Per germline, CDR1 LNHDA and CDR2 SQIVND (reference sequence). Trimming left V 6 bases short and J 0 bases short, with 12 bases between. The CDR3 is 15 residues long.